What follows are 14 T cell receptor beta chains derived from one specimen sequenced in a study of glioma-infiltrating T cells. The iRepertoire nested amplicon-rescue multiplex PCR amplified TCR alpha and beta CDR3s from RNA. TCRdb recomputed calls from the multiplex PCR reads with MiXCR, one row per CDR3 protein. Of fewer than 200,000 distinct CDR3 sequences in the sample, 30% to 40% were seen once. Sequencing used glioma tissue, nonneoplastic brain tissue, or PBMCs (not recorded which). These receptors came from a human donor with low-grade glioma or glioblastoma, undergoing nonglioma brain surgery, or in good health (not recorded which).

With regard to this clonotype: A much larger clone lies a single base off, so this may be a read error. The chain combines TRBV11-3 with TRBJ2-1; 12 bases map to TRBD2. V was pared by 1 base and J by 9 bases, with 7 bases of the junction left unmatched. The CDR3 contains 16 residues. Germline-derived CDR1 and CDR2 are SGHNT and YENEEA. CDR3 protein: CASSLGLAGVGGEQFF. The CDR3 nucleotides read TGTGCCAGCAGCTTAGGACTAGCGGGAGTGGGAGGTGAGCAGTTCTTC.

This clonotype was detected many times. The rearrangement joins TRBV7-9 to TRBJ2-5, with D possibly being TRBD1 (5 bases). The CDR3 has 12 amino acids. The germline V and J ends were trimmed by 6 bases and 5 bases, with 10 bases remaining between them. From germline, CDR1 is SEHNR and CDR2 FQNEAQ (reference sequence). The CDR3 region is CASSGPGETQYF. In DNA, the CDR3 is TGTGCCAGCAGTGGACCAGGGGAGACCCAGTACTTC.

This clonotype was found many times. The DNA of the CDR3 is TGTGCCAGCAGCCGGGGGAGCTCCTACGAGCAGTACTTC. It specifies CASSRGSSYEQYF. This rearrangement joins TRBV3-1 to TRBJ2-7; the D call may be TRBD1 or TRBD2 (5 bases each). The V and J ends lost 4 bases and 0 bases respectively, with 7 bases between them. The CDR3 loop spans 13 amino acids. Germline CDR1 LGHDT, CDR2 YNNKEL (reference sequence).

This clonotype showed up many times. The V call is TRBV4-3, the J call TRBJ2-7, with D maybe TRBD1 (6 bases). Germline V gene sequence: CDR1 LGHNA, CDR2 YSLEER. The CDR3 is 14 residues long. Trimming took off 3 bases at V and 2 bases at J, with 11 bases between the two ends. CDR3: CASSHSRGTYEQYF. The CDR3 coding sequence is TGCGCCAGCAGCCACAGCAGGGGCACCTACGAGCAGTACTTC.

As regards this clonotype: Just one base apart from a much larger clone, this may be a read error. This chain joins TRBV6-2 or TRBV6-3 and TRBJ2-1; 7 bases agree with TRBD2. Germline trimming cut 7 bases from V and 6 bases from J; bases unmatched to any gene: 12. There are 15 residues in the CDR3. Germline-derived CDR1 and CDR2 are MNHEY and SVGEGT. Here the CDR3 reads CASNGRLATRNEQFF. The CDR3 DNA reads TGTGCCAGCAATGGACGACTAGCAACACGCAATGAGCAGTTCTTC.

This clonotype showed up many times. The chain couples TRBV29-1 to TRBJ1-1, with a weak D call TRBD1 (5 bases). Germline loops: CDR1 SQVTM, CDR2 ANQGSEA. V was trimmed by 7 bases and J by 1 base, leaving 13 bases between them. The CDR3 loop spans 13 amino acids. The CDR3 DNA sequence: TGCAGCGGACGGGCACAGGAGAACACTGAAGCTTTCTTT. Protein product: CSGRAQENTEAFF.

This clonotype showed up many times. This rearrangement joins TRBV10-3 to TRBJ2-7; tentative D call: TRBD1 (5 bases). Trimming took 2 bases from V and 1 from J, leaving 9 bases between them. The CDR3 consists of 14 residues. In germline, CDR1 is ENHRY, CDR2 SYGVKD. The CDR3 spells CAISEAYRSYEQYF. As DNA, the CDR3 is TGTGCCATCAGTGAGGCATACAGGTCCTACGAGCAGTACTTC.

This clonotype was picked up many times. The rearrangement links TRBV20-1 to TRBJ2-7, with D possibly matching TRBD2 (6 bases). The germline V and J ends were trimmed by 0 bases and 1 base, with 13 bases remaining between them. CDR1 is DFQATT, CDR2 SNEGSKA, per germline (reference sequence). This CDR3 region has 15 residues. DNA for the CDR3: TGCAGTGCTAGAGATCTGACTAGTGGATCCTACGAGCAGTACTTC. This translates into CSARDLTSGSYEQYF.

This clonotype has ten or more counts. The chain joins TRBV18 to TRBJ1-5; TRBD1 aligns across 9 bases. CDR3 size: 16 residues. From germline, CDR1 is KGHSH and CDR2 LQKENI. With V trimmed by 3 bases and J by 0 bases, 3 bases remained unmatched. CDR3 sequence (DNA): TGTGCCAGCTCACCCGGGACAGGGTATAGCAATCAGCCCCAGCATTTT. Amino acid sequence: CASSPGTGYSNQPQHF. Based on the CDR3 plus reference TRBV18 and TRBJ1-5, the full variable domain is NAGVMQNPRHLVRRRGQEARLRCSPMKGHSHVYWYRQLPEEGLKFMVYLQKENIIDESGMPKERFSAEFPKEGPSILRIQQVVRGDSAAYFCASSPGTGYSNQPQHFGDGTRLSIL.

This clonotype was recorded only once. A read error may be the cause here, since a much bigger clone is one base away. This chain links TRBV2 with TRBJ1-6, with a tentative D call TRBD1 (6 bases). This CDR3 has 14 amino acids. CDR1 is SNHLY and CDR2 is FYNNEI in the germline V gene. CDR3 in amino acids: CASRTGVYNSPLDF. In DNA form, the CDR3 reads TGTGCCAGCAGGACAGGAGTCTATAATTCACCCCTCGACTTT.

This clonotype occurred a few times. A much larger clone is a single base away; this may be a read error. The rearrangement uses TRBV6-5 and TRBJ1-2; D unresolved. CDR3 length: 17 amino acids. CDR1 and CDR2 from the germline V gene are MNHEY and SVGAGI. CDR3 bases: TGTGCCTGCAGTTACAACGGGGTTACTGTGGATAACTATGGCTACACCTTC. Amino acids: CACSYNGVTVDNYGYTF.

In this sample, this clonotype turned up many times. The chain joins TRBV10-3 to TRBJ1-2; 8 bases map to TRBD1. CDR3 length equals 13 residues. Trimming took 10 bases from V and 6 from J; bases not matched to a gene: 10. Germline CDR1 and CDR2: ENHRY and SYGVKD. CDR3 residues: CASGDRLADGYTF. DNA of the CDR3: TGTGCCAGCGGGGACAGGTTAGCAGATGGCTACACCTTC.

Regarding this clonotype: Lacking the conserved final phenylalanine or tryptophan, this CDR3 likely reflects a read error. V gene TRBV12-5 combines with J gene TRBJ2-7, with D tentatively TRBD1 (5 bases). Germline V CDR1 and CDR2: LGHNT, FRNRAP. The CDR3 loop spans 14 amino acids. Trimming shortened V by 5 bases and J by 1 base, and 12 bases separated the two germline ends. This CDR3 is CASGPGSRSYEQYL. The DNA for the CDR3 is TGTGCTAGTGGTCCAGGGTCCCGATCCTACGAGCAGTACCTC.

This clonotype was found many times. This chain connects TRBV20-1 to TRBJ2-5; 7 positions match TRBD2. Germline-derived CDR1 and CDR2 are DFQATT and SNEGSKA (reference sequence). Unmatched junction bases numbered 10, after V lost 8 bases and J lost 4 bases. This CDR3 is built from 13 residues. This chain's CDR3 is CSSSSGEGETQYF. The CDR3 DNA reads TGCAGTTCCAGTAGTGGGGAGGGAGAGACCCAGTACTTC.